The next 7 T cell receptor beta chains were all read from a single sample in a study of vaccination effects on CD4 cells after COVID-19. Culturing for approximately 10 days preceded CD4+ T cell isolation. Two doses of either BNT162b2 or mRNA-1273 were given to each participant. Sequenced by immunoSEQ multiplex PCR; TCRdb stores in-frame clones only, minus some. Here the sample spans 40,000 to 45,000 clones, about two thirds being singletons. Antigens of these TCRs are unknown. Specimen: CD4+ T cells from PBMCs cultured without peptide, collected after COVID-19 vaccination. These TCRs come from a human donor who received a COVID-19 vaccine.

This clone came up a few times. This sequence joins TRBV2 and TRBJ2-1; TRBD2 matches at 7 bases. Trimming took 4 bases from V and 6 from J; bases not matched to a gene: 6. The germline V gene encodes CDR1 SNHLY and CDR2 FYNNEI. The CDR3 sequence is 14 residues long. This CDR3 is CASSGLAAINEQFF. In DNA form, the CDR3 reads TGTGCCAGCAGTGGGCTAGCGGCAATCAATGAGCAGTTCTTC. Full variable domain (missing parts from reference TRBV2 and TRBJ2-1): EPEVTQTPSHQVTQMGQEVILRCVPISNHLYFYWYRQILGQKVEFLVSFYNNEISEKSEIFDDQFSVERPDGSNFTLKIRSTKLEDSAMYFCASSGLAAINEQFFGPGTRLTVL.

This CDR3 is CATSDSRDPYEQYF. In nucleotides, the CDR3 is TGTGCCACCAGTGACTCCCGAGATCCCTACGAGCAGTACTTC. This chain joins TRBV24-1 and TRBJ2-7; D is ambiguous. Trimming removed 4 bases at V and 2 bases at J, with 11 bases between. Germline-derived CDR1 and CDR2 are KGHDR and SFDVKD. The CDR3 sequence is 14 residues long.

This sequence joins TRBV2 and TRBJ2-7; D gene unclear. Germline loops: CDR1 SNHLY, CDR2 FYNNEI. Trimming removed 7 bases from V and 4 bases from J, with 11 bases in between. This CDR3 comprises 12 residues. CDR3 sequence: CASNSVGYEQYF. In nucleotides, the CDR3 is TGTGCCAGCAATTCAGTCGGGTACGAGCAGTACTTC.

This clone showed up just a few times. The chain is built from TRBV7-9 and TRBJ1-2; D is perhaps TRBD1 (5 bases). CDR3 length: 12 amino acids. Between the trimmed V and J ends, which lost 7 bases and 6 bases, there was a span of 12 bases. Germline V gives CDR1 SEHNR, CDR2 FQNEAQ (reference sequence). The CDR3 region has the DNA TGTGCCAGCACCGGCGGGGCTCATGGCTACACCTTC. The encoded protein is CASTGGAHGYTF.

The chain employs TRBV5-1 and TRBJ2-2, with 8 bases aligning to TRBD2. In germline, CDR1 is SGHRS, CDR2 YFSETQ. V gave up 0 bases and J gave up 5 bases; unmatched junction bases: 6. This CDR3 has 16 amino acids. The DNA for the CDR3 is TGCGCCAGCAGCTTGGCCGGGGTAGCGGGAACCGGGGAGCTGTTTTTT. This encodes CASSLAGVAGTGELFF.

The chain joins TRBV6-5 to TRBJ1-1; D gene ambiguous. The CDR3 sequence is 16 residues long. Trimming cost V 0 bases and J 1 base, with 12 bases left between them. The germline gives CDR1 MNHEY, CDR2 SVGAGI. The CDR3 DNA is TGTGCCAGCAGTTACTCGATAATCGCTACGAACACTGAAGCTTTCTTT. Translating gives CASSYSIIATNTEAFF.

The V call is TRBV27, the J call TRBJ2-1, with D possibly TRBD1 on 5 matching bases. V lost 0 bases to trimming and J lost 5 bases, with 11 bases between them. The CDR3 contains 15 residues. Germline-derived CDR1 and CDR2 are MNHEY and SMNVEV (reference sequence). DNA for the CDR3: TGTGCCAGCAGTTTATCGGCATCCAGGGACAATGAGCAGTTCTTC. Translation gives CASSLSASRDNEQFF.